This T cell receptor (beta chain) came from a study of blood T cell repertoires in COVID-19. Across the whole study: Italy, Spain and the United States were the sources of the convalescent and acute COVID-19 samples. PBMCs, B-cell-depleted T cells, or T cells were the source of the cDNA or gDNA that made up the material.

Germline-derived CDR1 and CDR2 are MNHEY and SVGAGI. V lost 7 bases, J lost 8 bases, and 21 bases lay in between. This CDR3 is built from 15 residues. As originally analysed: It was from reference gene primer amplification that nucleated cell counts were estimated. Some clones are missing from TCRdb's copy, which holds only in-frame ones; the method was immunoSEQ multiplex PCR. V and J calls plus clone size are reproduced from that table; the DNA served to infer D and trimming. Found here are roughly 86,000 clones, 85% to 90% of them singletons; the top ten hold roughly 5.4%. This rearrangement joins TRBV6-5 to TRBJ2-1; D may be TRBD1 (5 bases). The receptor was isolated from a man aged 40-50 years with acute or convalescent COVID-19. The source material was peripheral blood. The CDR3 DNA reads TGTGCCAGCACCCGCCAGGGAATAGATCCGGATGAGCAGTTCTTC. Its protein is CASTRQGIDPDEQFF.